This T cell receptor beta chain is from a study of blood T cell repertoires in COVID-19. Study at large: The study drew acute and convalescent COVID-19 samples from the United States, Italy and Spain. The analysed material was cDNA or gDNA that came from T cells, B-cell-depleted T cells, or PBMCs.

V lost 0 bases, J lost 4 bases, and 12 bases stayed unmatched. The germline V gene has CDR1 LNHNV and CDR2 YYDKDF (reference sequence). CDR3 size: 19 residues. Original processing notes: Estimated nucleated cell counts came from reference gene primer amplification. Sequencing used immunoSEQ multiplex PCR; TCRdb keeps in-frame clones, though not all of them. V and J calls plus clone size are reproduced from that table; the DNA served to infer D and trimming. This sample has some 51,000 clones, with around 90% found just once. V is TRBV15 and J is TRBJ2-3, with 11 bases matching TRBD1. This receptor was obtained from a man aged 45-65 years with acute or convalescent COVID-19. The sample taken for sequencing was peripheral blood. The CDR3 loop is CATSRDNRGQGAKSDTQYF. The CDR3 nucleotides are TGTGCCACCAGCAGAGATAATAGAGGACAGGGGGCAAAGTCAGATACGCAGTATTTT.